These 23 T cell receptor beta chains were sequenced from one sample in a study of blood T cells in healthy people across ages. It was with a sample-barcoded 5' primer and a J-beta primer mix that a second PCR of roughly 6 to 12 cycles was run. TCRdb reprocessed the 5' RACE reads via MiXCR and lists one record per CDR3 protein. This sample has 1,500,000 or so distinct CDR3 sequences; approximately 59% occur once, and the top ten carry 5% to 7%. The material sequenced was blood. Source of these receptors: a young man in good health.

This clonotype was counted once. This rearrangement joins TRBV5-1 to TRBJ1-2; 11 positions agree with TRBD1. The CDR3 has 16 residues. With V trimmed by 4 bases and J by 3 bases, 8 bases remained unmatched. Germline CDR1 and CDR2: SGHRS and YFSETQ. Here the CDR3 reads CASSTTGTGGDYGYTF. The CDR3 DNA sequence: TGCGCCAGCAGCACAACCGGGACAGGGGGAGACTATGGCTACACCTTC.

The chain recombines TRBV15 with TRBJ1-1; 9 nucleotides agree with TRBD1. The CDR3 loop spans 14 amino acids. J lost 11 bases, V lost 2 bases, and 9 bases had no gene match. Germline V gene sequence: CDR1 LNHNV, CDR2 YYDKDF (reference sequence). CDR3 coding DNA: TGTGCCACCAGCAGAACACAGGGGGCTCTAAATGCTTTCTTT. Translated: CATSRTQGALNAFF. Supplemented by reference TRBV15 and TRBJ1-1, the full variable domain reads DAMVIQNPRYQVTQFGKPVTLSCSQTLNHNVMYWYQQKSSQAPKLLFHYYDKDFNNEADTPDNFQSRRPNTSFCFLDIRSPGLGDTAMYLCATSRTQGALNAFFGQGTRLTVV.

The rearrangement joins TRBV9 to TRBJ2-1; D not resolved. Trimming removed 0 bases at V and 5 bases at J, with 12 bases between. CDR1 is SGDLS and CDR2 is YYNGEE in the germline V gene. CDR3 size: 15 residues. DNA for the CDR3: TGTGCCAGCAGCGTAGATGGTCTCCCTAACAATGAGCAGTTCTTC. This sequence encodes CASSVDGLPNNEQFF.

The CDR3 bases are TGCAGCGTTGACGATGGGGGCAGGACCGGGGAGCTGTTTTTT. This codes for CSVDDGGRTGELFF. The chain employs TRBV29-1 and TRBJ2-2; a weak D match, TRBD1 (6 bases). CDR1 and CDR2 from the germline V gene are SQVTM and ANQGSEA. With 3 bases removed from V and 5 bases from J, the gap between germline ends came to 13 bases. The length of the CDR3 is 14 residues.

V usage is TRBV6-5 and J usage is TRBJ2-3, with 8 bases matching TRBD2. The germline gives CDR1 MNHEY, CDR2 SVGAGI. The CDR3 sequence is 14 residues long. The V and J ends lost 6 bases and 8 bases, in that order; junction bases with no gene match: 10. The CDR3, as DNA: TGTGCCAGCAGGCACCTTTCCCGGGAGGGTACGCAGTATTTT. This encodes CASRHLSREGTQYF.

The CDR3 DNA reads as TGTGCCAGCAGTGAGGAGAACAGGGGGGGCTACGAGCAGTACTTC. Its translation is CASSEENRGGYEQYF. This chain uses TRBV6-2 or TRBV6-3 with TRBJ2-7; possible D gene TRBD1, 8 bases. Germline-derived CDR1 and CDR2 are MNHEY and SVGEGT. Trimming stripped 5 bases from V and 3 bases from J, with 17 bases between. This CDR3 has 15 residues.

J is TRBJ1-6 and V is TRBV3-1; D remains ambiguous. CDR1 LGHDT and CDR2 YNNKEL come from the germline V gene (reference sequence). Trimming took 2 bases from V and 10 from J, leaving 6 bases between them. The CDR3 is 12 residues long. The CDR3 DNA follows: TGTGCCAGCAGCCAAAGGGAATCACCCCTCCACTTT. Translated, it gives CASSQRESPLHF.

The rearrangement links TRBV7-2 to TRBJ2-6; no clear D. V lost 4 bases, J lost 1 base, and 11 bases lay in between. CDR3 size: 16 residues. In germline, CDR1 is SGHTA, CDR2 FQGNSA. The CDR3 sequence: CASSSAYPSGANVLTF. In nucleotides, the CDR3 is TGTGCCAGCAGCTCCGCCTACCCTTCTGGGGCCAACGTCCTGACTTTC.

This rearrangement joins TRBV6-1 to TRBJ2-5; 7 bases agree with TRBD1. Germline V gene lookup returns CDR1 MNHNS and CDR2 SASEGT. V lost 7 bases, J lost 4 bases, and 9 bases stayed unmatched. The CDR3 totals 14 residues. The CDR3: CASNRDRVRETQYF. The DNA for the CDR3 is TGTGCCAGCAACCGAGACAGGGTCCGAGAGACCCAGTACTTC.

This chain joins TRBV19 and TRBJ1-1; D not resolved. The V end was cut by 0 bases, the J end by 4 bases, with 6 bases between. The CDR3 spans 13 residues. Per the germline V gene, CDR1 is LNHDA and CDR2 is SQIVND (reference sequence). The CDR3 coding sequence is TGTGCCAGTAGTATAGATGTAGGCACTGAAGCTTTCTTT. It yields the protein CASSIDVGTEAFF.

This clonotype was seen a single time. The V call is TRBV3-1, the J call TRBJ2-1, with 9 bases aligning to TRBD2. Germline assignment: CDR1 LGHDT and CDR2 YNNKEL (reference sequence). The V gene end was trimmed by 0 bases and the J gene end by 7 bases; junction bases not matched to a gene: 10. CDR3 length: 17 amino acids. The CDR3 DNA follows: TGTGCCAGCAGCCAAGAACGGGGCGGGGGGGCTCTAAATGAGCAGTTCTTC. As protein: CASSQERGGGALNEQFF.

The chain couples TRBV12-3 or TRBV12-4 to TRBJ1-5; 8 bases map to TRBD1. The CDR3 sequence is 12 residues long. V lost 1 base to trimming and J lost 13 bases; unmatched junction nucleotides: 3. CDR3 bases: TGTGCCAGCAGTTTAGGTAGGACAGGGCAGCATTTT. It translates to CASSLGRTGQHF.

This clonotype was counted at least ten times. The V call is TRBV20-1, the J call TRBJ2-5; TRBD1 might be the D (6 bases). V gave up 2 bases and J gave up 2 bases, with 9 bases separating them. The CDR3 covers 13 residues. The germline V gene encodes CDR1 DFQATT and CDR2 SNEGSKA (reference sequence). The CDR3 loop is CSARNRAQETQYF. Written as DNA, the CDR3 is TGCAGTGCTAGAAACAGGGCTCAAGAGACCCAGTACTTC.

The chain carries TRBV30 and TRBJ2-3; maybe TRBD2 (7 bases). The CDR3 contains 14 residues. CDR1 is GTSNPN and CDR2 is SVGIG in the germline V gene (reference sequence). The V end was cut by 3 bases, the J end by 5 bases, with 15 bases between. The CDR3 reads CAWRRGGAQDTQYF. For the CDR3, the DNA is TGTGCCTGGAGGAGGGGGGGGGCACAAGATACGCAGTATTTT.

V usage is TRBV20-1 and J usage is TRBJ2-6; TRBD2 matches at 8 bases. Trimming took 0 bases from V and 3 from J; bases not matched to a gene: 10. There are 18 residues in the CDR3. The germline gives CDR1 DFQATT, CDR2 SNEGSKA (reference sequence). The DNA for the CDR3 is TGCAGTGCTAGAGATTCCGGGGGGGCATTCTATGGGGCCAACGTCCTGACTTTC. Translating it yields CSARDSGGAFYGANVLTF.

This clonotype was observed a single time. The chain employs TRBV20-1 and TRBJ2-7; D assignment may be TRBD1 or TRBD2 (5 bases each). Germline CDR1 is DFQATT and CDR2 is SNEGSKA (reference sequence). The CDR3 is made up of 13 amino acids. The V end lost 6 bases, the J end lost 2 bases, and 14 bases lay between the germline ends. CDR3 loop: CSASRDGAYEQYF. CDR3 nucleotide sequence: TGCAGTGCCTCCCGGGACGGAGCCTACGAGCAGTACTTC.

This sequence joins TRBV5-1 and TRBJ2-1; 7 bases align to TRBD2. The CDR3 has 17 amino acids. Germline trimming cut 0 bases from V and 7 bases from J; bases unmatched to any gene: 13. Germline CDR1 is SGHRS and CDR2 is YFSETQ. CDR3 region: CASSLGRWRESENEQFF. CDR3 DNA sequence: TGCGCCAGCAGCTTGGGCCGGTGGCGGGAGAGCGAAAATGAGCAGTTCTTC.

This clonotype occurred a few times. This chain joins TRBV2 and TRBJ2-1; D gene uncertain. Per the germline V gene, CDR1 is SNHLY and CDR2 is FYNNEI. Trimming removed 6 bases from V and 2 bases from J, with 8 bases in between. This CDR3 spans 13 amino acids. The chain's CDR3 is CASSRATYNEQFF. In nucleotides, the CDR3 is TGTGCCAGCAGCCGGGCCACCTACAATGAGCAGTTCTTC.

The chain recombines TRBV12-3 or TRBV12-4 with TRBJ2-1; 10 bases are a match to TRBD2. Unmatched junction bases numbered 7, after V lost 8 bases and J lost 3 bases. The CDR3 sequence is 15 residues long. The CDR3: CASPNLAGDYNEQFF. CDR3 sequence (DNA): TGTGCCAGCCCCAACCTAGCGGGAGACTACAATGAGCAGTTCTTC.

The V gene is TRBV14, the J gene TRBJ2-7; the D is unclear. Trimming took off 4 bases at V and 1 base at J, with 11 bases between the two ends. CDR3 length: 14 residues. Germline CDR1 reads SGHDN; CDR2 reads FVKESK. The CDR3 spells CASSRGKGSYEQYF. CDR3 sequence (DNA): TGTGCCAGCAGCCGGGGTAAAGGGTCCTACGAGCAGTACTTC. Looking up the rest from reference TRBV14 and TRBJ2-7 gives the full variable domain: EAGVTQFPSHSVIEKGQTVTLRCDPISGHDNLYWYRRVMGKEIKFLLHFVKESKQDESGMPNNRFLAERTGGTYSTLKVQPAELEDSGVYFCASSRGKGSYEQYFGPGTRLTVT.

CDR3 sequence reads: CASSQEAGLKGRYEQYF. CDR3 DNA sequence: TGTGCCAGCAGCCAAGAGGCCGGCTTAAAAGGAAGGTACGAGCAGTACTTC. J is TRBJ2-5 and V is TRBV3-1, with D hard to call. The DNA end lines up better with TRBJ2-7; the J call may be wrong. The CDR3 sequence is 17 residues long. From germline, CDR1 is LGHDT and CDR2 YNNKEL (reference sequence).

The chain couples TRBV29-1 to TRBJ2-7; weak D call: TRBD2 (5 bases). The germline V gene has CDR1 SQVTM and CDR2 ANQGSEA. The CDR3 spans 13 residues. The V gene lost 4 bases and the J gene lost 2 bases, with 12 bases spanning the gap. CDR3: CSVGGLPTYEQYF. Written as DNA, the CDR3 is TGCAGCGTTGGAGGGCTACCCACCTACGAGCAGTACTTC.

This clonotype was counted a few times. The chain recombines TRBV12-3 or TRBV12-4 with TRBJ2-7; D could derive from TRBD1 or TRBD2 (6 bases each). This CDR3 region has 15 residues. Trimming took 3 bases from V and 7 from J, leaving 19 bases between them. CDR3 sequence: CASSLGGGLLREQYF. CDR3 DNA sequence: TGTGCCAGCAGTTTGGGTGGGGGGCTCCTGCGGGAGCAGTACTTC.